One TCR beta chain is described in this entry. The data are from a study of cytomegalovirus exposure and HLA in healthy donors. CDR1 is SGHTA, CDR2 FQGNSA, per germline. The CDR3 totals 15 residues. The J segment lost 6 bases and the V segment lost 4 bases, leaving 7 bases of the junction unmatched. The primer mix had 60 Vbeta and 13 Jbeta primers. The assay was immunoSEQ multiplex PCR, and TCRdb's table has in-frame clones only and misses some. The sample lists around 150,000 clones; about 75% were seen once. The TCR was taken from a middle-aged woman in good health and CMV-seropositive. The chain carries TRBV7-2 and TRBJ2-1, with 9 bases matching TRBD2. Sequenced material: PBMCs. The CDR3 is CASSWLLLAGNEQFF. CDR3 bases: TGTGCCAGCAGCTGGCTACTACTAGCGGGCAATGAGCAGTTCTTC.